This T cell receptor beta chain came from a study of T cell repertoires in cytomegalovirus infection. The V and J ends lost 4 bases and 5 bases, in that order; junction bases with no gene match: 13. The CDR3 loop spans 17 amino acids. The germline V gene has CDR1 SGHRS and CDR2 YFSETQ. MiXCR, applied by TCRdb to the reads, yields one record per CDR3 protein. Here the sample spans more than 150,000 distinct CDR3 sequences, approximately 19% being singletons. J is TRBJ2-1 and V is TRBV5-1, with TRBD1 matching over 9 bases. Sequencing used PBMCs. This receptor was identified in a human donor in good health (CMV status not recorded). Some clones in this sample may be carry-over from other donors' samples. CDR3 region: CASSPSTGGQGNNEQFF. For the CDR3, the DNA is TGCGCCAGCAGCCCCTCCACCGGGGGACAGGGTAACAATGAGCAGTTCTTC.